This T cell receptor (beta chain) was captured by sequencing in a study of blood T cell repertoires in COVID-19. About the study: Researchers got acute and convalescent COVID-19 samples from the United States, Italy and Spain.

Original handling: Estimation of nucleated cell counts relied on the amplification of reference gene primers. Some clones are missing from TCRdb's copy, which holds only in-frame ones; the method was immunoSEQ multiplex PCR. V and J calls and clone size come straight from that table; D and trimming were deduced from the DNA. The sample yields under 130,000 clones, roughly nine tenths seen once. V was cut by 3 bases and J by 4 bases, with 13 bases left in between. The CDR3 consists of 14 residues. Germline V gene sequence: CDR1 SGHAT, CDR2 FQDESV (reference sequence). Sequences were obtained from peripheral blood. The genes are TRBV11-1 and TRBJ2-7, with D perhaps matching TRBD1 (5 bases). This receptor was identified in an elderly woman in a cohort sampled during active COVID-19. CDR3 sequence: CASSFLGHSYEQYF. CDR3 sequence (DNA): TGTGCCAGCAGCTTTTTAGGACACTCTTACGAGCAGTACTTC.